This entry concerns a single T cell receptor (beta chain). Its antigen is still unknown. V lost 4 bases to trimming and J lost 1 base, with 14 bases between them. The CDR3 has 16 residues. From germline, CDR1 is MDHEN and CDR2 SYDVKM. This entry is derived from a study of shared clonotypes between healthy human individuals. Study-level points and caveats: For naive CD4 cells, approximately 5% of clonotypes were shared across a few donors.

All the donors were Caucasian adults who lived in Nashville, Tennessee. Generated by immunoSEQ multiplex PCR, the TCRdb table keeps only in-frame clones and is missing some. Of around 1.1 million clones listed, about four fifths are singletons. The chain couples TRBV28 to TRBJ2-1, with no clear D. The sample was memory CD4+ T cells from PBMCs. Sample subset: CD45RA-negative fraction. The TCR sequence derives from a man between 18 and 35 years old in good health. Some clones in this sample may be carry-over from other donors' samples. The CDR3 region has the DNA TGTGCCAGCAGTTCTAGAAACAGCCTATCCTACAATGAGCAGTTCTTC. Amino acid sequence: CASSSRNSLSYNEQFF.